These 8 T cell receptor beta chains originate from one sample sequenced in a study of post-analysis software for immune sequencing data. Overall study findings and caveats: Controls showed lower frequencies than patients for roughly 5 TRBV segments, and TRBV5-6, TRBV5-1 and TRBV20-1 were among these.

Unique molecular identifiers had been added to the TCR beta cDNA libraries. TCRdb re-called the PCR reads with MiXCR, one entry per CDR3 protein. The sample contains around 700,000 distinct CDR3 sequences, roughly three fifths of which appear only once. Their specific antigens are unknown. The sequenced sample consisted of blood. The receptors shown here come from a girl aged 2 to 10 with multiple sclerosis.

In its sample, this clonotype was seen a few times. The J gene is TRBJ2-7, the V gene TRBV6-5; the match to TRBD2 covers 7 bases. With V trimmed by 6 bases and J by 0 bases, 2 bases remained unmatched. In germline, CDR1 is MNHEY, CDR2 SVGAGI. The CDR3 is made up of 13 amino acids. The CDR3 coding sequence is TGTGCCAGCAGAGCTAGCGGCTCCTACGAGCAGTACTTC. It translates to CASRASGSYEQYF.

This clonotype occurred a few times. The rearrangement links TRBV7-3 to TRBJ2-5; D remains unclear. Germline loops: CDR1 SGHTA, CDR2 FQGTGA. CDR3 length: 14 residues. V gave up 2 bases and J gave up 2 bases, with 9 bases separating them. Written as DNA, the CDR3 is TGTGCCAGCAGCTTATTCCCAGATCAAGAGACCCAGTACTTC. Amino acids: CASSLFPDQETQYF.

The gene calls are TRBV29-1 and TRBJ1-1; TRBD1 is a possible D gene (5 bases). In germline, CDR1 is SQVTM, CDR2 ANQGSEA. V dropped 3 bases and J dropped 1 base, with 9 bases sitting between them. This CDR3 has 13 amino acids. The CDR3 is CSVELGTNTEAFF. The CDR3 DNA reads as TGCAGCGTTGAGCTGGGGACGAACACTGAAGCTTTCTTT. Full variable domain (remainder filled in from reference TRBV29-1 and TRBJ1-1): SAVISQKPSRDICQRGTSLTIQCQVDSQVTMMFWYRQQPGQSLTLIATANQGSEATYESGFVIDKFPISRPNLTFSTLTVSNMSPEDSSIYLCSVELGTNTEAFFGQGTRLTVV.

This clonotype was observed once. It may be a read error: a sequence one base away is much more abundant. This sequence joins TRBV29-1 and TRBJ2-1; D gene uncertain. V lost 6 bases and J lost 0, with 18 bases in between. The CDR3 has 16 residues. Germline-derived CDR1 and CDR2 are SQVTM and ANQGSEA. The CDR3 sequence is CSVVQAGANSYNEQFF. In DNA form, the CDR3 reads TGCAGCGTCGTCCAGGCTGGCGCAAACTCCTACAATGAGCAGTTCTTC.

The V and J genes are TRBV12-3 or TRBV12-4 and TRBJ1-1; the D gene is possibly TRBD1 (5 bases). The CDR3 has 17 residues. The V end lost 4 bases, the J end lost 2 bases, and 20 bases lay between the germline ends. The CDR3 nucleotides read TGTGCCAGCAGTTCTCCACAGGACGAGGGGCCCAACACTGAAGCTTTCTTT. Translation gives CASSSPQDEGPNTEAFF.

This clonotype occurred a few times. One junction end disagrees with the germline gene, perhaps due to a read error. The rearrangement uses TRBV6-5 and TRBJ2-1; 9 positions agree with TRBD1. Germline V lookup: CDR1 MNHEY, CDR2 SVGAGI. The CDR3 is 15 residues long. The CDR3 region has the DNA TGTGCCAGCAGTTACGACAGGGGGACGAACAATGAGCAGTTTTTC. It translates to CASSYDRGTNNEQFF.

This rearrangement joins TRBV29-1 to TRBJ2-3, with 13 positions matching TRBD2. V gave up 6 bases and J gave up 5 bases; unmatched junction bases: 5. From germline, CDR1 is SQVTM and CDR2 ANQGSEA. The CDR3 is 14 amino acids. The CDR3, as DNA: TGCAGCGTGGGCAGACTAGCGGGAGGAGATACGCAGTATTTT. This encodes CSVGRLAGGDTQYF.

This chain connects TRBV18 to TRBJ2-1; no reliable D call. V gave up 6 bases and J gave up 9 bases, with 9 bases separating them. Germline CDR1 reads KGHSH; CDR2 reads LQKENI. This CDR3 spans 11 amino acids. The CDR3 DNA reads as TGTGCCAGCTCCCGGGCCCGTGAGCAGTTCTTC. Residues: CASSRAREQFF.